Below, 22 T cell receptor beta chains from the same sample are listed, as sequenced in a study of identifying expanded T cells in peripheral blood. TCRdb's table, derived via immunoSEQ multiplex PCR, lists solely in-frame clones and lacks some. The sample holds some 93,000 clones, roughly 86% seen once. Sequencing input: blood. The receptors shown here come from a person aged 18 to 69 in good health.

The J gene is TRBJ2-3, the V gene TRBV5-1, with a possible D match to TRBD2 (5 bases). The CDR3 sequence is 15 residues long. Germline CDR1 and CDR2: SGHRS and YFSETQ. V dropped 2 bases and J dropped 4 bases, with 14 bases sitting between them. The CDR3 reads CASSLFGESADTQYF. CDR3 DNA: TGCGCCAGCAGCTTATTTGGGGAGTCTGCAGATACGCAGTATTTT.

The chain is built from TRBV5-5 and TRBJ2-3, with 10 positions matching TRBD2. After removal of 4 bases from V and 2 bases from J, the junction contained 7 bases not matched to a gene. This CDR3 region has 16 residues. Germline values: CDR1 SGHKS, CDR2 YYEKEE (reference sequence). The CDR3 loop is CASSPAGLATTDTQYF. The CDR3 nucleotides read TGTGCCAGCAGCCCCGCGGGACTAGCGACCACAGATACGCAGTATTTT.

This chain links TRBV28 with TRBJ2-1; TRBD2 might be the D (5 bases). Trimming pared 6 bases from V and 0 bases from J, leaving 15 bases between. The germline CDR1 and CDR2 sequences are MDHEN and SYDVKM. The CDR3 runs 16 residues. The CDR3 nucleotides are TGTGCCAGCAGCCCCGGACTGGGCCTCTCCTACAATGAGCAGTTCTTC. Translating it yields CASSPGLGLSYNEQFF.

CDR3 DNA: TGTGCCAGCAGTTTCGCGGGACTAGCGGGAGATCTGGAAGAGCAGTACTTC. It specifies CASSFAGLAGDLEEQYF. This sequence joins TRBV27 and TRBJ2-7, with TRBD2 matching 14 bases. V dropped 3 bases and J dropped 7; count of bases not matched to a gene: 11. The V gene's germline CDR1 is MNHEY and CDR2 SMNVEV (reference sequence). The CDR3 contains 17 residues.

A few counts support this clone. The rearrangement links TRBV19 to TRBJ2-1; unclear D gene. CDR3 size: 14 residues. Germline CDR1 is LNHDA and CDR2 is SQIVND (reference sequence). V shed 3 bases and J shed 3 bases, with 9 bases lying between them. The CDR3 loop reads CASSIPPYYNEQFF. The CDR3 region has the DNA TGTGCCAGTAGTATCCCGCCCTACTACAATGAGCAGTTCTTC. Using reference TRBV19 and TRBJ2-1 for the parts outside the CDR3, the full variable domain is DGGITQSPKYLFRKEGQNVTLSCEQNLNHDAMYWYRQDPGQGLRLIYYSQIVNDFQKGDIAEGYSVSREKKESFPLTVTSAQKNPTAFYLCASSIPPYYNEQFFGPGTRLTVL.

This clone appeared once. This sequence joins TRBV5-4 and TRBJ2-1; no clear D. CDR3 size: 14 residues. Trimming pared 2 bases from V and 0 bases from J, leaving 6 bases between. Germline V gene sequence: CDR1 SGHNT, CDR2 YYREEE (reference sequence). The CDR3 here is CASSLANSYNEQFF. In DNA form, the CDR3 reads TGTGCCAGCAGCTTAGCGAACTCCTACAATGAGCAGTTCTTC.

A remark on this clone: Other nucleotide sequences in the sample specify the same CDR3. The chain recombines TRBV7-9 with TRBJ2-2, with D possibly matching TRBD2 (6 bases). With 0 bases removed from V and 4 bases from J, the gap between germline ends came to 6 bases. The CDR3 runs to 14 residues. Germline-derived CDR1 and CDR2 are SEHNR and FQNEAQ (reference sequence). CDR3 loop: CASSLAGGTGELFF. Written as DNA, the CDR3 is TGTGCCAGCAGCTTAGCCGGGGGCACCGGGGAGCTGTTTTTT.

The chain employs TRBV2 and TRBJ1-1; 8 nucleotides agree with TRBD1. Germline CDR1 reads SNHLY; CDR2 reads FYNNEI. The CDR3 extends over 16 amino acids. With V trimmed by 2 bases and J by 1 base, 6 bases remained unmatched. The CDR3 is CASSEILRGPNTEAFF. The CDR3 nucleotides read TGTGCCAGCAGTGAAATCCTCAGGGGGCCGAACACTGAAGCTTTCTTT. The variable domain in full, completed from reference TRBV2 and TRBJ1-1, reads EPEVTQTPSHQVTQMGQEVILRCVPISNHLYFYWYRQILGQKVEFLVSFYNNEISEKSEIFDDQFSVERPDGSNFTLKIRSTKLEDSAMYFCASSEILRGPNTEAFFGQGTRLTVV.

CDR3: CASSRSVTGELFF. DNA of the CDR3: TGTGCCAGCAGCCGCTCCGTCACCGGGGAGCTGTTTTTT. The rearrangement uses TRBV7-9 and TRBJ2-2; no reliable D call. The germline V gene encodes CDR1 SEHNR and CDR2 FQNEAQ (reference sequence). Trimming took 5 bases from V and 4 from J, leaving 8 bases between them. The CDR3 is 13 residues long.

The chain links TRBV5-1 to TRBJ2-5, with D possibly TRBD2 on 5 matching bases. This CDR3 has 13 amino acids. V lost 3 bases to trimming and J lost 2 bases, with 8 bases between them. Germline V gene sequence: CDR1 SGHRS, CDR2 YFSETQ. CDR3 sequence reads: CASSWTGQETQYF. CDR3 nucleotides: TGCGCCAGCAGCTGGACGGGACAAGAGACCCAGTACTTC.

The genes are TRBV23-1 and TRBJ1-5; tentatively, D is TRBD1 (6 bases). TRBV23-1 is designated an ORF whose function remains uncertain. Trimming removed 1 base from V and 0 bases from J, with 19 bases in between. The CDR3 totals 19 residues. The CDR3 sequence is CASSQYTGGWYNSNQPQHF. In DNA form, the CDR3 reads TGCGCCAGCAGTCAATATACGGGGGGCTGGTACAATAGCAATCAGCCCCAGCATTTT.

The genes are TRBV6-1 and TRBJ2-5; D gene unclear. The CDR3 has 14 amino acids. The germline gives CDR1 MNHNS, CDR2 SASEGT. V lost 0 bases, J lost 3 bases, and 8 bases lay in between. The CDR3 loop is CASSEAGNKETQYF. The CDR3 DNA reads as TGTGCCAGCAGTGAAGCAGGCAACAAAGAGACCCAGTACTTC.

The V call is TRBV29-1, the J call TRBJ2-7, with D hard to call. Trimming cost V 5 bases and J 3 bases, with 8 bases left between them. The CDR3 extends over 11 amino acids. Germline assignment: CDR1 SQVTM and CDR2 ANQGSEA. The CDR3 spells CSVSAGYEQYF. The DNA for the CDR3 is TGCAGCGTTTCAGCCGGCTACGAGCAGTACTTC.

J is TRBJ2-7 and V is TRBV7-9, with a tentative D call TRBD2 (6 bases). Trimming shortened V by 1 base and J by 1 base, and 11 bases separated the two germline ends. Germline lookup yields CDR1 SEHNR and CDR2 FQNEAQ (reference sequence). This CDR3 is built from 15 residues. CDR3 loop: CASSLGPGLSYEQYF. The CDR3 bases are TGTGCCAGCAGCTTAGGTCCGGGACTTTCCTACGAGCAGTACTTC.

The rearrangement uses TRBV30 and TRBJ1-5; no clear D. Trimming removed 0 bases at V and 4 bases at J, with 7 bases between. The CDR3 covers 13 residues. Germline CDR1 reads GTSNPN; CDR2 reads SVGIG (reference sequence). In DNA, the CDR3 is TGTGCCTGGAGTGTCCACTCGAATCAGCCCCAGCATTTT. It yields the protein CAWSVHSNQPQHF. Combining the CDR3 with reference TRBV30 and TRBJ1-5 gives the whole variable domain SQTIHQWPATLVQPVGSPLSLECTVEGTSNPNLYWYRQAAGRGLQLLFYSVGIGQISSEVPQNLSASRPQDRQFILSSKKLLLSDSGFYLCAWSVHSNQPQHFGDGTRLSIL.

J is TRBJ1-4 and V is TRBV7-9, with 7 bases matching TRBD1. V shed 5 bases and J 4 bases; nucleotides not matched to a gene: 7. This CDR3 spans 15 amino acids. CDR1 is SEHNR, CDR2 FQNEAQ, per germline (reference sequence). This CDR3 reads CASSRVGTVNEKLFF. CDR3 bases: TGTGCCAGCAGCAGAGTCGGGACAGTTAATGAAAAACTGTTTTTT.

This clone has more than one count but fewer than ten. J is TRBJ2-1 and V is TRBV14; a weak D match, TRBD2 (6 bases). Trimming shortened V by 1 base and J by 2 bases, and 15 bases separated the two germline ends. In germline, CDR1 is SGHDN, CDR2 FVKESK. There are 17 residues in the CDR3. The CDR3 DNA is TGTGCCAGCAGCCAAGCTATGCGGGACTCGACCTACAATGAGCAGTTCTTC. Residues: CASSQAMRDSTYNEQFF.

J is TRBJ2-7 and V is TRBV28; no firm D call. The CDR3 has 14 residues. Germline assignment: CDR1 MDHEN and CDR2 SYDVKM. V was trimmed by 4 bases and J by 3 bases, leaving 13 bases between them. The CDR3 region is CASSSPETFYEQYF. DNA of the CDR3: TGTGCCAGCAGTTCACCCGAAACGTTCTACGAGCAGTACTTC.

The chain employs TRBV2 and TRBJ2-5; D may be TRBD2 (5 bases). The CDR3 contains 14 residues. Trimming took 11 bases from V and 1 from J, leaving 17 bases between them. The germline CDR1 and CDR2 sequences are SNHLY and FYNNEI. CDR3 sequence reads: CADTPTRTQETQYF. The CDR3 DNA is TGTGCCGACACCCCCACTAGAACCCAAGAGACCCAGTACTTC.

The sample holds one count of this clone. The CDR3 sequence is CASSATGTGTGELFF. Written as DNA, the CDR3 is TGTGCCAGCAGCGCGACAGGGACGGGCACCGGGGAGCTGTTTTTT. V usage is TRBV9 and J usage is TRBJ2-2; TRBD1 matches at 7 bases. J lost 4 bases, V lost 3 bases, and 6 bases had no gene match. Germline lookup yields CDR1 SGDLS and CDR2 YYNGEE. The CDR3 extends over 15 amino acids.

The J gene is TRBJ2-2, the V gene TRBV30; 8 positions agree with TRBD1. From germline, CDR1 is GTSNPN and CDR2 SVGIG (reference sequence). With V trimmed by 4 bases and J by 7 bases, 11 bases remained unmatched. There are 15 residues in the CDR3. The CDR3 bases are TGTGCCTGGAAAGACAGGGGTTTTTCACACGGGGAGCTGTTTTTT. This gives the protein CAWKDRGFSHGELFF.

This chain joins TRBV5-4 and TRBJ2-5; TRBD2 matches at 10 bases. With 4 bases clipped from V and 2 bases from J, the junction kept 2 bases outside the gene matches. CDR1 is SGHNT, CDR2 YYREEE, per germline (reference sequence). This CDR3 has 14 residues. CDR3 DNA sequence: TGTGCCAGCAGCCAACTAGCGGGGCAAGAGACCCAGTACTTC. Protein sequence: CASSQLAGQETQYF.